This T cell receptor (beta chain) was identified during a study of CD8+CD57+ T cells in acquired aplastic anemia. For the study at large: The DNA of sorted CD4+ and CD8+ cells averaged 3.2 ug. Healthy donors averaged about 9.8 million reads for CD4+ cells. Whole-study findings and limits: Patients and controls shared roughly 30 CD8+ CDR3 sequences, which appeared highly expressed in patients and within their immunodominant clones. CD8+ Simpson's diversity in patients was not significantly different from that in controls.

A remark on this clonotype: Its antigen is currently unknown.

According to the study, genomic DNA was the template for TCR beta VDJ and CDR3 profiling. TCRdb passed the reads through MiXCR, listing each CDR3 protein once. The profile shows around 200,000 distinct CDR3 sequences, approximately 49% of them singletons. The clonotype originates from a human donor in good health, serving as a control. Sequenced: sorted CD4+, CD8+, or CD8+CD57+ T cells (not recorded which) from PBMCs.

Here the CDR3 reads CASSAASGYTDTQYF. The CDR3 DNA sequence: TGTGCCAGCAGTGCGGCTAGCGGATACACAGATACGCAGTATTTT. This chain connects TRBV2 to TRBJ2-3, with 7 bases fitting TRBD2. CDR1 and CDR2 (germline): SNHLY, FYNNEI. The ends lost 4 bases at V and 2 bases at J; junction bases unmatched: 6. There are 15 residues in the CDR3.